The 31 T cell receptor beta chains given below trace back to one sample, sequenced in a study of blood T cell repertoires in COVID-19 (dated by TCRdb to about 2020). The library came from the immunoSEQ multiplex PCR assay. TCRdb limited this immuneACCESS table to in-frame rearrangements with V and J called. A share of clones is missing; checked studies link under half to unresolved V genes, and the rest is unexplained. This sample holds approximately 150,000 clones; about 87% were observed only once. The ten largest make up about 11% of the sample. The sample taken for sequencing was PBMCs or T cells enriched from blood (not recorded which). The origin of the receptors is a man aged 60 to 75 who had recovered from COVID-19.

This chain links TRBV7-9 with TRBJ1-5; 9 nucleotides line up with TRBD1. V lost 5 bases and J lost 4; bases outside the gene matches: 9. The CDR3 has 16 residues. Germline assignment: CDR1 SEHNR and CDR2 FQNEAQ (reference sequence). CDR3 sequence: CASSLGTGSLNQPQHF. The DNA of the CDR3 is TGTGCCAGCAGCCTGGGGACAGGGTCTTTGAATCAGCCCCAGCATTTT.

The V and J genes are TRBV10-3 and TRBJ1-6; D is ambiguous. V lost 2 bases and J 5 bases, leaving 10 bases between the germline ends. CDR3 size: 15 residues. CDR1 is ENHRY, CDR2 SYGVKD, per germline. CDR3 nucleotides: TGTGCCATCAGTGAGCCGAGCACGGATAATTCACCCCTCCACTTT. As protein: CAISEPSTDNSPLHF.

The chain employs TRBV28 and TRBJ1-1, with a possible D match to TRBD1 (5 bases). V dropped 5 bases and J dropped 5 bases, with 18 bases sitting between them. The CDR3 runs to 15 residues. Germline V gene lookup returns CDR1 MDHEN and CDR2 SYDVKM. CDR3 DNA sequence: TGTGCCAGCAGTCCTCGGTTGCTGGCAGGGACTGAAGCTTTCTTT. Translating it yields CASSPRLLAGTEAFF. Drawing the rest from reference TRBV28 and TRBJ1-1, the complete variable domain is DVKVTQSSRYLVKRTGEKVFLECVQDMDHENMFWYRQDPGLGLRLIYFSYDVKMKEKGDIPEGYSVSREKKERFSLILESASTNQTSMYLCASSPRLLAGTEAFFGQGTRLTVV.

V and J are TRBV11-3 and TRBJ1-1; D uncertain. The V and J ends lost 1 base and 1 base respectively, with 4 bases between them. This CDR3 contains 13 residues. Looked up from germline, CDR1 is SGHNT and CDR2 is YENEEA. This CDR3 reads CASSLAGNTEAFF. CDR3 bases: TGTGCCAGCAGCTTAGCAGGGAACACTGAAGCTTTCTTT.

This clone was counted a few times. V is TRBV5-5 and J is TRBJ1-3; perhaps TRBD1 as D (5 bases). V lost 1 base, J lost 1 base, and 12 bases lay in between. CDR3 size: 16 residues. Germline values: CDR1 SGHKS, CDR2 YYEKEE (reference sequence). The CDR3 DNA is TGTGCCAGCAGCTTGTCTTTTGGGGCATCTGGAAACACCATATATTTT. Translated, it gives CASSLSFGASGNTIYF. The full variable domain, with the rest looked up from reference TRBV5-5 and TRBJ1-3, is DAGVTQSPTHLIKTRGQQVTLRCSPISGHKSVSWYQQVLGQGPQFIFQYYEKEERGRGNFPDRFSARQFPNYSSELNVNALLLGDSALYLCASSLSFGASGNTIYFGEGSWLTVV.

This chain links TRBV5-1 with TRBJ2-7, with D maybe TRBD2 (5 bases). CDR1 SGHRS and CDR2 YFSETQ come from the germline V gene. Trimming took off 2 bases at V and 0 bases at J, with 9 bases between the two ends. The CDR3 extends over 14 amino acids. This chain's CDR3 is CASSFTGNSYEQYF. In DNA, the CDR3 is TGCGCCAGCAGCTTCACGGGGAACTCCTACGAGCAGTACTTC.

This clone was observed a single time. This CDR3 is CASSTPIPGSPLHF. The CDR3 region has the DNA TGTGCCAGTAGTACACCGATCCCGGGGTCACCCCTCCACTTT. V and J are TRBV19 and TRBJ1-6; D is unresolved. The CDR3 covers 14 residues. In germline, CDR1 is LNHDA, CDR2 SQIVND (reference sequence). Trimming removed 4 bases from V and 10 bases from J, with 14 bases in between.

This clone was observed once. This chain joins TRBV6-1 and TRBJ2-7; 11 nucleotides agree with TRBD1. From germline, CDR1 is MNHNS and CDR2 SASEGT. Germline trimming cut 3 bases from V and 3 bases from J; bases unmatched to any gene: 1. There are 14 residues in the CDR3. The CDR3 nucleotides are TGTGCCAGCAGTGATGGGACAGGGGGCTACGAGCAGTACTTC. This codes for CASSDGTGGYEQYF.

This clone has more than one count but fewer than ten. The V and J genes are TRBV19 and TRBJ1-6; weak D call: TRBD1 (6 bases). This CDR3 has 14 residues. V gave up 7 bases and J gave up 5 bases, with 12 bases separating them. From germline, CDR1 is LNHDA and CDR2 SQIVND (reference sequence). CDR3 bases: TGTGCCAGTAAATGGGGGACAAATAATTCACCCCTCCACTTT. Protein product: CASKWGTNNSPLHF. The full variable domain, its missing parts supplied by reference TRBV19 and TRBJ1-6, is DGGITQSPKYLFRKEGQNVTLSCEQNLNHDAMYWYRQDPGQGLRLIYYSQIVNDFQKGDIAEGYSVSREKKESFPLTVTSAQKNPTAFYLCASKWGTNNSPLHFGNGTRLTVT.

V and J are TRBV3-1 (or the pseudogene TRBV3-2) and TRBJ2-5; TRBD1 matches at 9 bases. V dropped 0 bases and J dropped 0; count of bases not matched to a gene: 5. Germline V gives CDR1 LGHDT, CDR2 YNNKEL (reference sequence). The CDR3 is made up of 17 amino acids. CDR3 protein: CASSQDPDRGYQETQYF. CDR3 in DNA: TGTGCCAGCAGCCAAGATCCGGACAGGGGTTACCAAGAGACCCAGTACTTC.

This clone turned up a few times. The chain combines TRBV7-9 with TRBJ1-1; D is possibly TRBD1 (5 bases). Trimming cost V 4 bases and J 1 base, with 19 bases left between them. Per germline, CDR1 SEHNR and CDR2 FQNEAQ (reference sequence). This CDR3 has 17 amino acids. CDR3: CASSSRTPGLPNTEAFF. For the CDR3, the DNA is TGTGCCAGCAGCTCCAGAACGCCGGGACTCCCGAACACTGAAGCTTTCTTT.

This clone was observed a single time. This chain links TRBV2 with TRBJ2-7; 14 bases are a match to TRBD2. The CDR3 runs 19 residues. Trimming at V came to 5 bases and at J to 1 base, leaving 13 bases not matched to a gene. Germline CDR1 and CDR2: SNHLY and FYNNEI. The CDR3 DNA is TGTGCCAGCAGTCGCAAGACTAGCGGGAGGGCCTCTTGGTCCTACGAGCAGTACTTC. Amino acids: CASSRKTSGRASWSYEQYF.

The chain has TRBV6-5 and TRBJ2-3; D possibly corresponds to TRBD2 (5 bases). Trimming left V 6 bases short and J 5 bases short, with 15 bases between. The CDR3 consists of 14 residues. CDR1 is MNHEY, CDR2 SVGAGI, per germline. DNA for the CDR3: TGTGCCAGCAGCCCATGGGGAGTAATAGATACGCAGTATTTT. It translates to CASSPWGVIDTQYF.

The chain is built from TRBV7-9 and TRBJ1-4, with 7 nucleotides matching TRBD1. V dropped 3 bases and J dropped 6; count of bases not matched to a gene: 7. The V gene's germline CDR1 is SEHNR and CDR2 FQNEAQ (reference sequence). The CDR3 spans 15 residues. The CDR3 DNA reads TGTGCCAGCAGCTTGTGGACAGGCCAACATGAAAAACTGTTTTTT. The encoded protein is CASSLWTGQHEKLFF. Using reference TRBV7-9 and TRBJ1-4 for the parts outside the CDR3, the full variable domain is DTGVSQNPRHKITKRGQNVTFRCDPISEHNRLYWYRQTLGQGPEFLTYFQNEAQLEKSRLLSDRFSAERPKGSFSTLEIQRTEQGDSAMYLCASSLWTGQHEKLFFGSGTQLSVL.

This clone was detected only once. CDR3 loop: CASSPRGGSTGELFF. The CDR3 bases are TGTGCCAGCAGCCCTAGAGGGGGAAGCACCGGGGAGCTGTTTTTT. The rearrangement joins TRBV5-4 to TRBJ2-2, with D possibly being TRBD1 (6 bases). V was shortened by 4 bases and J by 4 bases, with 14 bases between the two germline ends. Germline assignment: CDR1 SGHNT and CDR2 YYREEE (reference sequence). This CDR3 spans 15 amino acids.

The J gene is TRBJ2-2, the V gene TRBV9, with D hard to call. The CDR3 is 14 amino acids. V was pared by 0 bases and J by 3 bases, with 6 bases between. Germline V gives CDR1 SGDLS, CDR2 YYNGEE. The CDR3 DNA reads TGTGCCAGCAGCGTAGAAAGCTACACCGGGGAGCTGTTTTTT. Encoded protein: CASSVESYTGELFF.

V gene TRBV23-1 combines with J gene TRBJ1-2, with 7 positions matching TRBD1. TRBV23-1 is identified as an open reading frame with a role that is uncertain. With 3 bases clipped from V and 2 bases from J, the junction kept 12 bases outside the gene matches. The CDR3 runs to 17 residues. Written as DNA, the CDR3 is TGCGCCAGCAGTCAGCCGACCCGGGGACAGAGAAACTATGGCTACACCTTC. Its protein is CASSQPTRGQRNYGYTF.

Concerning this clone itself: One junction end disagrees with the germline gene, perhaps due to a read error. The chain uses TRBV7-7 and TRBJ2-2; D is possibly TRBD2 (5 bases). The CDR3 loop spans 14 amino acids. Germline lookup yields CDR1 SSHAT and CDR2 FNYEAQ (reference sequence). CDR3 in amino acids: CASSLSGSGGELFF. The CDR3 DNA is TGTGCTAGCAGCTTAAGTGGGAGCGGCGGGGAGCTGTTTTTT.

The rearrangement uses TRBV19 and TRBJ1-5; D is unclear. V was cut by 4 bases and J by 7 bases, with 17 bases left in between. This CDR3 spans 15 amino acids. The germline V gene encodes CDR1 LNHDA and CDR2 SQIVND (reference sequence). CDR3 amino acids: CASSKVSTPRQPQHF. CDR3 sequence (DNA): TGTGCCAGTAGTAAAGTCTCAACCCCGCGGCAGCCCCAGCATTTT.

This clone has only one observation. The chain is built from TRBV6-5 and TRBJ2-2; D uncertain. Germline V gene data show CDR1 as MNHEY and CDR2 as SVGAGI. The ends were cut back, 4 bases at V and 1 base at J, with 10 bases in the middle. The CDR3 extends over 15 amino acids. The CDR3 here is CASSFNTMNTGELFF. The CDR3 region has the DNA TGTGCCAGCAGTTTCAACACTATGAACACCGGGGAGCTGTTTTTT.

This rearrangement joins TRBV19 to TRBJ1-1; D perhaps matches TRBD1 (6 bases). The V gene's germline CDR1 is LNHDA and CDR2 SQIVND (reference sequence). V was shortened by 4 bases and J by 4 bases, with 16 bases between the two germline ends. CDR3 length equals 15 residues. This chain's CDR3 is CASSTVGGLGTEAFF. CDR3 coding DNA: TGTGCCAGTAGTACCGTAGGGGGTTTGGGCACTGAAGCTTTCTTT.

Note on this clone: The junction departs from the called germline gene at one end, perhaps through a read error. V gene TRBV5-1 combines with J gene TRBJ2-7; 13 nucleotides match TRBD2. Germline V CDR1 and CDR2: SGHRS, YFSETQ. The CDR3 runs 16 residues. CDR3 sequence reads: CASSLGGLAGTYEQYF. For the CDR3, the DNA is TGCGCCAGCAGTTTGGGGGGACTAGCGGGGACCTACGAGCAGTACTTC.

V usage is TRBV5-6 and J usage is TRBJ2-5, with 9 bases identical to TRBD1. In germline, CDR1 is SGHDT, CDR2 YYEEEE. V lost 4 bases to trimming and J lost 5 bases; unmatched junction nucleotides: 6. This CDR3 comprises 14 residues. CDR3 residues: CASSPATGGETQYF. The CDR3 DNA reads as TGTGCCAGCAGCCCCGCGACAGGGGGGGAGACCCAGTACTTC.

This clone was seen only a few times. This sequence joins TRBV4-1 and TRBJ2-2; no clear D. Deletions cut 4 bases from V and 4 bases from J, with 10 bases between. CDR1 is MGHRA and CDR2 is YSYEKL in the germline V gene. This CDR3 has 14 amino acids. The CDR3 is CASSRATITGELFF. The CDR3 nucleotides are TGCGCCAGCAGCCGCGCCACCATCACCGGGGAGCTGTTTTTT.

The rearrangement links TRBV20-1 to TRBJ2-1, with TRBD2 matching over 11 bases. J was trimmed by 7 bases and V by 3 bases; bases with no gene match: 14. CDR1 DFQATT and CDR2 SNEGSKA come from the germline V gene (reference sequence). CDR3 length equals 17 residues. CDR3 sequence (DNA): TGCAGTGCTAGTGGATTTTTAACTAGCGGGGGAAGAAATGAGCAGTTCTTC. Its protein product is CSASGFLTSGGRNEQFF.

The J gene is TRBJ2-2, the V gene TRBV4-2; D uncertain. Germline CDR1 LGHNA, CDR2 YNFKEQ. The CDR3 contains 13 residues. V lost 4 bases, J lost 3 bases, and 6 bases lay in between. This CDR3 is CASSRLDTGELFF. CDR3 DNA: TGTGCCAGCAGCCGTCTAGACACCGGGGAGCTGTTTTTT.

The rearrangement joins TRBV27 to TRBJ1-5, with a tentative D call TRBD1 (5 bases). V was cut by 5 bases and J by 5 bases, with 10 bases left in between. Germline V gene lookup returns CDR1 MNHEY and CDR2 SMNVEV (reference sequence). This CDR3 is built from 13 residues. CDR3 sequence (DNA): TGTGCCAGCAGTGGGGGGGGGTATCAGCCCCAGCATTTT. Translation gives CASSGGGYQPQHF.

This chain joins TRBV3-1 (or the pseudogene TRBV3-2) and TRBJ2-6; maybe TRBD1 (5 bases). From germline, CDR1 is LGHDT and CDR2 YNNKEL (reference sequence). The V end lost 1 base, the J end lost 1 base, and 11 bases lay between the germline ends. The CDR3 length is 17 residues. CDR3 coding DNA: TGTGCCAGCAGCCAAGCCCGGACACTTTCTGGGGCCAACGTCCTGACTTTC. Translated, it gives CASSQARTLSGANVLTF.

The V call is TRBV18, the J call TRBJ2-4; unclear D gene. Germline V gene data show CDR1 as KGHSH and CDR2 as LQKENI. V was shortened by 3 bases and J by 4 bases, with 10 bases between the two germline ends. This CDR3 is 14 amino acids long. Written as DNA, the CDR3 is TGTGCCAGCTCACCCGTACAGAGAAAAAACATTCAGTACTTC. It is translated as CASSPVQRKNIQYF.

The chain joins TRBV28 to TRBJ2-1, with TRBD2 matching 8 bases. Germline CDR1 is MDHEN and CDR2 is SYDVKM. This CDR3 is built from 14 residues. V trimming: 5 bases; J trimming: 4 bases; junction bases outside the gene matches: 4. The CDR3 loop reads CASSVTSGYNEQFF. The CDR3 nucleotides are TGTGCCAGCAGTGTCACTAGCGGTTACAATGAGCAGTTCTTC.

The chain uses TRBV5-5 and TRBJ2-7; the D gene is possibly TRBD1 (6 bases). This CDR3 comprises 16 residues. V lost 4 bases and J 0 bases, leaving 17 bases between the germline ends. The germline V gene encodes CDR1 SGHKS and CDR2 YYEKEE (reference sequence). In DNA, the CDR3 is TGTGCCAGCAGCCTCTCCCTCCAGGGGTCCTCCTACGAGCAGTACTTC. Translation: CASSLSLQGSSYEQYF.